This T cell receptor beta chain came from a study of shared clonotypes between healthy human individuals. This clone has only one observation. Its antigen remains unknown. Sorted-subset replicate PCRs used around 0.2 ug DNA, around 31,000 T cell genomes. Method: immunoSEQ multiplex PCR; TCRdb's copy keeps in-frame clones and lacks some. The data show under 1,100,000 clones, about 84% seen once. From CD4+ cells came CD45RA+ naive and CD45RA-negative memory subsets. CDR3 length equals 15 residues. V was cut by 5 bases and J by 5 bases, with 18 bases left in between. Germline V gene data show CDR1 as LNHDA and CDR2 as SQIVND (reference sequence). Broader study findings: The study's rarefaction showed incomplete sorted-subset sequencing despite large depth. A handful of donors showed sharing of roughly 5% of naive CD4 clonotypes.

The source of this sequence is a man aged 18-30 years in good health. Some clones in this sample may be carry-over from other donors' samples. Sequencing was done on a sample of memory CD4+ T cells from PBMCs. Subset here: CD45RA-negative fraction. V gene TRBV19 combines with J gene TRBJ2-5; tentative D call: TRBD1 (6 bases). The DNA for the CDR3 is TGTGCCAGTAGTCCGAGAACCAGGGGCGTTGAGACCCAGTACTTC. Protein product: CASSPRTRGVETQYF.